This T cell receptor (beta chain) was obtained from a study of identifying expanded T cells in peripheral blood. Points from the study as a whole: Approximately two-week clone count variance significantly increased as total template count grew. Technical replicates showed about 1.1 changed clones; two weeks about 16; four weeks 19.

Regarding this clone: Its antigen is undetermined.

No infections or other immune events were documented during collection. Libraries were prepared by immunoSEQ multiplex PCR; TCRdb keeps only in-frame clonotypes and omits some of them. Among about 94,000 clones listed, approximately 85% were seen once. The CDR3 sequence is 14 residues long. The germline CDR1 and CDR2 sequences are SNHLY and FYNNEI. Trimming shortened V by 6 bases and J by 6 bases, and 15 bases separated the two germline ends. This TCR was sampled from a person aged 18 to 75 in good health. The rearrangement joins TRBV2 to TRBJ2-1; D may match TRBD1 or TRBD2 (5 bases each). Sequencing was done on a sample of blood. The CDR3 reads CASRYRTGFNEQFF. The CDR3, as DNA: TGTGCCAGCAGGTACAGGACTGGTTTCAATGAGCAGTTCTTC.